This TCR beta chain was identified during a study of cytomegalovirus exposure and HLA in healthy donors. Background on the study: Of around 400 genotyped donors, roughly 81% grouped in the Caucasian-associated ancestry cluster.

Germline V gene sequence: CDR1 SEHNR, CDR2 FQNEAQ (reference sequence). V shed 4 bases and J shed 3 bases, with 16 bases lying between them. The CDR3 is 15 residues long. The PCR employed 60 Vbeta primers together with 13 Jbeta primers. Sequencing was performed with immunoSEQ multiplex PCR; in TCRdb, only in-frame clones are kept and a portion is missing. The repertoire consists of 120,000 or so clones, with approximately 80% occurring once and the leading ten covering over 2.5%. This clonotype was sampled from a male donor in good health and CMV-seronegative. The sequenced sample consisted of PBMCs. The chain carries TRBV7-9 and TRBJ2-7, with D possibly TRBD1 on 7 matching bases. The CDR3 sequence is CASSSRGTERYEQYF. The CDR3 nucleotides are TGTGCCAGCAGCTCCCGCGGGACAGAGCGCTACGAGCAGTACTTC.